A single sample gave rise to the 27 T cell receptor beta chains below, sequenced in a study of cytomegalovirus exposure and HLA in healthy donors. Profiled with immunoSEQ multiplex PCR; TCRdb holds only in-frame clones, not every one. The sample consists of hundreds of thousands of clones, roughly 90% of them appearing once. Sequencing input: PBMCs. All receptors derive from a man in his late teens or twenties in good health and CMV-seropositive.

This clone was observed once. The rearrangement links TRBV20-1 to TRBJ2-1; 8 bases fit TRBD2. Germline V gene data show CDR1 as DFQATT and CDR2 as SNEGSKA (reference sequence). V shed 6 bases, J shed 7 bases, and the junction held 2 bases outside the gene matches. This CDR3 contains 11 residues. The CDR3 sequence: CSAPGGNEQFF. CDR3 nucleotides: TGCAGTGCCCCGGGGGGGAATGAGCAGTTCTTC.

The sample holds a few counts of this clone. The CDR3 here is CASSLRGGDEQFF. The CDR3 DNA reads TGTGCCAGCAGCTTAAGAGGGGGGGATGAGCAGTTCTTC. V is TRBV7-8 and J is TRBJ2-1, with D perhaps matching TRBD2 (7 bases). Germline V gives CDR1 SGHVS, CDR2 FQNEAQ. The CDR3 has 13 residues. Trimming took 2 bases from V and 8 from J, leaving 10 bases between them.

The chain recombines TRBV5-1 with TRBJ2-2; D gene ambiguous. Germline lookup yields CDR1 SGHRS and CDR2 YFSETQ. The CDR3 is made up of 16 amino acids. V lost 0 bases, J lost 5 bases, and 14 bases lay in between. The DNA for the CDR3 is TGCGCCAGCAGCTTGGGCCCCCTTGGAGAGACCGGGGAGCTGTTTTTT. It yields the protein CASSLGPLGETGELFF. Variable domain in full (rest from reference TRBV5-1 and TRBJ2-2): KAGVTQTPRYLIKTRGQQVTLSCSPISGHRSVSWYQQTPGQGLQFLFEYFSETQRNKGNFPGRFSGRQFSNSRSEMNVSTLELGDSALYLCASSLGPLGETGELFFGEGSRLTVL.

CDR3 in amino acids: CASSLDLTGVLNTEAFF. The CDR3 region has the DNA TGTGCCAGCAGCTTAGATTTAACAGGGGTGTTGAACACTGAAGCTTTCTTT. This chain links TRBV11-2 with TRBJ1-1; 7 bases fit TRBD1. Germline CDR1 reads SGHAT; CDR2 reads FQNNGV. This CDR3 spans 17 amino acids. V gave up 0 bases and J gave up 0 bases; unmatched junction bases: 7.

This chain uses TRBV7-2 with TRBJ2-7, with TRBD2 as a possible D gene (6 bases). V lost 3 bases, J lost 3 bases, and 15 bases lay in between. The germline gives CDR1 SGHTA, CDR2 FQGNSA. CDR3 length equals 15 residues. The CDR3 bases are TGTGCCAGCAGCTTGGGAGCCGGAGGGTACTACGAGCAGTACTTC. Translation: CASSLGAGGYYEQYF. Full variable domain (outside the CDR3, taken from reference TRBV7-2 and TRBJ2-7): GAGVSQSPSNKVTEKGKDVELRCDPISGHTALYWYRQSLGQGLEFLIYFQGNSAPDKSGLPSDRFSAERTGGSVSTLTIQRTQQEDSAVYLCASSLGAGGYYEQYFGPGTRLTVT.

This sequence joins TRBV7-9 and TRBJ2-1; 7 positions match TRBD1. V lost 9 bases and J lost 5; bases outside the gene matches: 7. This CDR3 has 13 amino acids. CDR1 is SEHNR and CDR2 is FQNEAQ in the germline V gene (reference sequence). The chain's CDR3 is CASGQVNDNEQFF. The CDR3 region has the DNA TGTGCCAGTGGACAGGTCAACGACAATGAGCAGTTCTTC.

This clone came up once. The chain couples TRBV2 to TRBJ1-4; TRBD1 might be the D (5 bases). The V gene lost 1 base and the J gene lost 6 bases, with 12 bases spanning the gap. Per germline, CDR1 SNHLY and CDR2 FYNNEI. CDR3 length: 15 amino acids. The CDR3 nucleotides read TGTGCCAGCAGTGAAGGGCCTGGGGGATATGAAAAACTGTTTTTT. Translation gives CASSEGPGGYEKLFF.

The chain is built from TRBV7-9 and TRBJ2-1; TRBD2 aligns across 7 bases. Germline-derived CDR1 and CDR2 are SEHNR and FQNEAQ (reference sequence). V lost 0 bases, J lost 8 bases, and 1 base stayed unmatched. The CDR3 spans 13 residues. The CDR3 DNA reads as TGTGCCAGCAGCTTAGCGGGAGGGTATGAGCAGTTCTTC. It translates to CASSLAGGYEQFF.

This sequence joins TRBV6-5 and TRBJ1-4; 8 positions match TRBD1. Germline V gene lookup returns CDR1 MNHEY and CDR2 SVGAGI. With V trimmed by 5 bases and J by 7 bases, 6 bases remained unmatched. This CDR3 region has 14 residues. CDR3 DNA sequence: TGTGCCAGCAGTATAGACACAGGGGGTGAAAAACTGTTTTTT. Translation gives CASSIDTGGEKLFF.

Concerning this clone itself: Other DNA sequences in this sample translate to the same CDR3. The chain uses TRBV6-1 and TRBJ2-7; D assignment may be TRBD1 or TRBD2 (5 bases each). Per germline, CDR1 MNHNS and CDR2 SASEGT. This CDR3 comprises 12 residues. Trimming removed 6 bases at V and 3 bases at J, with 9 bases between. The CDR3 coding sequence is TGTGCCAGCAGCGGGGACCTCTACGAGCAGTACTTC. Translation: CASSGDLYEQYF.

The chain is built from TRBV9 and TRBJ1-2; no firm D call. The CDR3 is 14 amino acids. Germline-derived CDR1 and CDR2 are SGDLS and YYNGEE. V dropped 5 bases and J dropped 4 bases, with 15 bases sitting between them. CDR3 nucleotides: TGTGCCAGCAGTCTCCAAGGGTCAGCCTATGGCTACACCTTC. Translation gives CASSLQGSAYGYTF.

The chain couples TRBV6-6 to TRBJ2-5, with 7 bases identical to TRBD2. Germline CDR1 and CDR2: MNHNY and SVGAGI (reference sequence). The CDR3 has 14 residues. The V and J ends lost 4 bases and 4 bases, in that order; junction bases with no gene match: 6. CDR3 nucleotide sequence: TGTGCCAGCAGTTCAACTAGCGAGAGAGAGACCCAGTACTTC. The encoded protein is CASSSTSERETQYF.

V usage is TRBV7-9 and J usage is TRBJ2-1; D not certain. The length of the CDR3 is 13 residues. Germline V gene sequence: CDR1 SEHNR, CDR2 FQNEAQ (reference sequence). V shed 2 bases and J shed 8 bases, with 10 bases lying between them. The CDR3 is CASSLYGPDEQFF. CDR3 in DNA: TGTGCCAGCAGCTTATACGGTCCCGATGAGCAGTTCTTC.

V is TRBV27 and J is TRBJ2-7, with 7 positions matching TRBD1. This CDR3 is 13 amino acids long. Germline V gene data show CDR1 as MNHEY and CDR2 as SMNVEV (reference sequence). The ends lost 3 bases at V and 3 bases at J; junction bases unmatched: 2. CDR3 sequence: CASSFRDSYEQYF. The CDR3 region has the DNA TGTGCCAGCAGTTTCCGGGACAGCTACGAGCAGTACTTC.

This sequence joins TRBV5-1 and TRBJ1-3; TRBD1 might be the D (5 bases). The CDR3 spans 14 residues. The germline V gene has CDR1 SGHRS and CDR2 YFSETQ. V was shortened by 2 bases and J by 1 base, with 7 bases between the two germline ends. The CDR3 sequence is CASSFGTSGNTIYF. The CDR3 DNA reads as TGCGCCAGCAGCTTTGGGACGTCTGGAAACACCATATATTTT. The variable domain in full, completed from reference TRBV5-1 and TRBJ1-3, reads KAGVTQTPRYLIKTRGQQVTLSCSPISGHRSVSWYQQTPGQGLQFLFEYFSETQRNKGNFPGRFSGRQFSNSRSEMNVSTLELGDSALYLCASSFGTSGNTIYFGEGSWLTVV.

The rearrangement joins TRBV6-5 to TRBJ1-2; 9 positions agree with TRBD1. Germline V gene data show CDR1 as MNHEY and CDR2 as SVGAGI. This CDR3 is 13 amino acids long. Losses at the gene ends were 6 bases for V and 5 bases for J; bases not matched to a gene: 4. The chain's CDR3 is CASSLQGAYGYTF. CDR3 nucleotides: TGTGCCAGCAGCCTACAGGGGGCATATGGCTACACCTTC.

The sample holds one count of this clone. V and J are TRBV6-5 and TRBJ2-7; tentative D call: TRBD2 (5 bases). Trimming shortened V by 8 bases and J by 3 bases, and 20 bases separated the two germline ends. This CDR3 is built from 15 residues. Germline CDR1 is MNHEY and CDR2 is SVGAGI. The CDR3 nucleotides are TGTGCCAGCCTAGGAGGAGGCGGGCCCCTCTACGAGCAGTACTTC. Protein product: CASLGGGGPLYEQYF.

The V gene is TRBV5-1, the J gene TRBJ1-1; D remains unclear. CDR1 is SGHRS and CDR2 is YFSETQ in the germline V gene. The CDR3 has 14 amino acids. Trimming took off 2 bases at V and 3 bases at J, with 11 bases between the two ends. The CDR3 nucleotides read TGCGCCAGCAGCTTCGGTGTAGTCCACACTGAAGCTTTCTTT. This sequence encodes CASSFGVVHTEAFF.

V usage is TRBV5-6 and J usage is TRBJ1-2, with D unresolved. Germline values: CDR1 SGHDT, CDR2 YYEEEE. The CDR3 length is 13 residues. Trimming left V 4 bases short and J 6 bases short, with 13 bases between. This chain's CDR3 is CASSLPARDGYTF. The CDR3 DNA follows: TGTGCCAGCAGCCTACCGGCCCGGGATGGCTACACCTTC.

CDR3 in DNA: TGTGCCAGCAGTGAGGGCGGTTACCTTAGGGAGACCCAGTACTTC. This encodes CASSEGGYLRETQYF. The V call is TRBV27, the J call TRBJ2-5; D perhaps matches TRBD2 (5 bases). Germline loops: CDR1 MNHEY, CDR2 SMNVEV (reference sequence). This CDR3 comprises 15 residues. Trimming left V 5 bases short and J 5 bases short, with 18 bases between.

The chain links TRBV6-1 to TRBJ1-5; no reliable D call. CDR1 is MNHNS and CDR2 is SASEGT in the germline V gene. V lost 7 bases, J lost 4 bases, and 14 bases lay in between. The CDR3 is 14 residues long. CDR3 DNA: TGTGCCAGCAATTGGGAAGGGTCAAATCAGCCCCAGCATTTT. Its protein is CASNWEGSNQPQHF.

V usage is TRBV27 and J usage is TRBJ2-7; TRBD2 aligns across 11 bases. CDR1 is MNHEY, CDR2 SMNVEV, per germline (reference sequence). This CDR3 spans 14 amino acids. V dropped 5 bases and J dropped 6; count of bases not matched to a gene: 6. As DNA, the CDR3 is TGTGCCAGCAGTCTACTAGCGGGAGAGCGCGAGCAGTACTTC. It yields the protein CASSLLAGEREQYF.

V gene TRBV5-1 combines with J gene TRBJ1-5; possibly TRBD1 for D (5 bases). This CDR3 spans 15 amino acids. The V and J ends lost 1 base and 2 bases respectively, with 10 bases between them. Per germline, CDR1 SGHRS and CDR2 YFSETQ. The CDR3 nucleotides are TGCGCCAGCAGCTTGAGTTTGGGGGGCAATCAGCCCCAGCATTTT. It specifies CASSLSLGGNQPQHF.

This sequence joins TRBV5-1 and TRBJ2-1, with D hard to call. The CDR3 totals 14 residues. Germline CDR1 SGHRS, CDR2 YFSETQ. Trimming cost V 0 bases and J 5 bases, with 9 bases left between them. The CDR3 loop is CASSLEVAHNEQFF. The CDR3 DNA reads as TGCGCCAGCAGCTTGGAGGTGGCCCACAATGAGCAGTTCTTC.

This rearrangement joins TRBV5-4 to TRBJ2-2; 7 nucleotides line up with TRBD1. Germline CDR1 reads SGHNT; CDR2 reads YYREEE (reference sequence). The CDR3 runs 14 residues. V gave up 8 bases and J gave up 5 bases; unmatched junction bases: 9. CDR3: CASIRQGGTGELFF. CDR3 nucleotide sequence: TGTGCCAGTATCAGACAGGGTGGAACCGGGGAGCTGTTTTTT.

J is TRBJ2-5 and V is TRBV30, with 11 nucleotides matching TRBD2. V shed 2 bases and J 4 bases; nucleotides not matched to a gene: 15. The CDR3 sequence is 18 residues long. CDR1 is GTSNPN and CDR2 is SVGIG in the germline V gene (reference sequence). CDR3 sequence reads: CAWSPLGTSGSYRETQYF. The DNA of the CDR3 is TGTGCCTGGAGTCCCTTGGGAACTAGCGGGAGTTATAGAGAGACCCAGTACTTC.

The genes are TRBV5-6 and TRBJ2-4; 7 bases map to TRBD2. The J segment lost 7 bases and the V segment lost 3 bases, leaving 7 bases of the junction unmatched. From germline, CDR1 is SGHDT and CDR2 YYEEEE. The CDR3 runs 14 residues. CDR3 in DNA: TGTGCCAGCAGCTGGGGGAGGGGTATGAACATTCAGTACTTC. It specifies CASSWGRGMNIQYF.